A selection of T cell receptor beta chains follows, all from one sample in a study of T cells in Graves' hyperthyroidism and ophthalmopathy. TCRdb reprocessed the multiplex PCR reads with MiXCR, giving one entry per CDR3 protein. The table has around 340,000 distinct CDR3 sequences, around a sixth seen once. Specimen: blood. The receptors originated from a woman aged 45-59 years with Graves' hyperthyroidism. The CDR3 runs from the conserved cysteine through the conserved F or W. A D gene is named only where the DNA matches it firmly. Clone size is stated in some rows and not others, as once, few, many or a class when expanded.

J | V | size | D | CDR3 | DNA
TRBJ1-2 | TRBV9 | . | TRBD1 | CASSVGQGGGTYGYTF | TGTGCCAGCAGCGTAGGTCAGGGGGGAGGCACCTATGGCTACACCTTC
TRBJ2-2 | TRBV9 | . | TRBD2 | CASRIGEGTGELFF | TGTGCCAGCAGAATAGGGGAGGGCACCGGGGAGCTGTTTTTT
TRBJ1-5 | TRBV19 | . | TRBD1 | CASSPGGQGGQPQHF | TGTGCCAGTAGTCCGGGGGGACAGGGCGGTCAGCCCCAGCATTTT
TRBJ1-6 | TRBV20-1 | many | TRBD1 | CSAIQGAGYNSPLHF | TGCAGTGCCATACAGGGGGCGGGATATAATTCACCCCTCCACTTT
TRBJ2-7 | TRBV28 | many | TRBD1 | CASSSQGTSYEQYF | TGTGCCAGCAGTTCACAGGGGACCTCCTACGAGCAGTACTTC
TRBJ2-1 | TRBV3-1 | . | . | CASRGDFEQFF | TGTGCCAGCAGGGGGGACTTTGAGCAGTTCTTC
TRBJ2-3 | TRBV7-6 | few | . | CASSYPSEDTQYF | TGTGCCAGCAGCTACCCCTCGGAGGATACGCAGTATTTT
TRBJ2-2 | TRBV11-2 | . | TRBD2 | CATSRSSGGGLGGELFF | TGTGCCACCTCCCGGTCTAGCGGGGGGGGATTAGGCGGGGAGCTGTTTTTT
TRBJ1-1 | TRBV20-1 | . | . | CSARDRKELMNTEAFF | TGCAGTGCTAGAGATCGGAAGGAACTTATGAACACTGAAGCTTTCTTT
TRBJ2-7 | TRBV2 | many | . | CATLGGYEQYF | TGTGCCACCCTAGGGGGCTACGAGCAGTACTTC
TRBJ1-1 | TRBV18 | . | . | CASSPAKGVNTEAFF | TGTGCCAGCTCCCCCGCGAAGGGGGTGAACACTGAAGCTTTCTTT
TRBJ2-7 | TRBV20-1 | many | . | CSARDHFIDEQYF | TGCAGTGCTAGAGATCACTTCATAGACGAGCAGTACTTC
TRBJ2-1 | TRBV20-1 | . | . | CSARQFGGDLYNEQFF | TGCAGTGCTAGACAGTTCGGCGGGGACCTCTACAATGAGCAGTTCTTC
TRBJ2-3 | TRBV20-1 | few | TRBD2 | CSAHWTSGGTDTQYF | TGCAGTGCTCACTGGACTAGCGGGGGCACAGATACGCAGTATTTT
TRBJ2-2 | TRBV28 | many | TRBD2 | CASSPLAGRTGELFF | TGTGCCAGCAGCCCCCTAGCGGGCCGTACCGGGGAGCTGTTTTTT
TRBJ2-3 | TRBV4-2 | . | . | CASSQDLTGRRDTQYF | TGTGCCAGCAGCCAAGACTTGACGGGGCGTAGAGATACGCAGTATTTT
TRBJ2-7 | TRBV9 | few | . | CASSVGLAEDSYEQYF | TGTGCCAGCAGCGTAGGTCTGGCGGAAGACTCCTACGAGCAGTACTTC
TRBJ2-1 | TRBV20-1 | . | TRBD1 | CSAWTGTGGYNEQFF | TGCAGTGCTTGGACCGGGACAGGGGGCTACAATGAGCAGTTCTTC
TRBJ1-1 | TRBV4-3 | . | . | CASSQEGWGVSEAFF | TGCGCCAGCAGCCAAGAGGGATGGGGGGTCTCTGAAGCTTTCTTT
TRBJ1-1 | TRBV4-1 | . | TRBD1 | CASSQEGTALNTEAFF | TGCGCCAGCAGCCAAGAGGGGACAGCCCTGAACACTGAAGCTTTCTTT
TRBJ1-1 | TRBV6-1 | . | TRBD1 | CASRNTGERAFF | TGTGCCAGCAGAAATACAGGGGAACGAGCTTTCTTT
TRBJ1-2 | TRBV11-1 | many | . | CASSLQEGNYGYTF | TGTGCCAGCAGCCTACAGGAGGGTAACTATGGCTACACCTTC
TRBJ1-1 | TRBV2 | many | TRBD1 | CASSYRGVDTEAFF | TGTGCCAGCAGCTACAGGGGTGTAGACACTGAAGCTTTCTTT
TRBJ2-3 | TRBV28 | . | . | CASSQGPILTDTQYF | TGTGCCAGCAGCCAGGGTCCAATACTCACAGATACGCAGTATTTT
TRBJ2-7 | TRBV3-1 | many | . | CASSQGMVMGIGQYF | TGTGCCAGCAGCCAAGGAATGGTTATGGGGATCGGGCAGTACTTC
TRBJ1-2 | TRBV12-3/TRBV12-4 | few | . | CASNTQDGSLFGYTF | TGTGCCAGCAACACCCAAGACGGGTCCCTATTTGGCTACACCTTC
TRBJ1-2 | TRBV7-8 | many | . | CASSLAVTYGYTF | TGTGCCAGCAGCTTAGCGGTAACCTATGGCTACACCTTC
TRBJ2-7 | TRBV9 | . | . | CASSVGSAYEQYF | TGTGCCAGCAGCGTAGGATCAGCCTACGAGCAGTACTTC
TRBJ1-5 | TRBV2 | . | . | CASGGEGSQPQHF | TGTGCCAGCGGGGGGGAAGGGAGTCAGCCCCAGCATTTT
TRBJ1-4 | TRBV4-1 | . | . | CASRETETRGEKLFF | TGCGCCAGCAGAGAGACGGAAACACGGGGTGAAAAACTGTTTTTT
TRBJ2-7 | TRBV6-9 | . | . | CASSYDSRTYEQYF | TGTGCCAGCAGTTACGATTCCCGGACCTACGAGCAGTACTTC
TRBJ2-4 | TRBV7-8 | few | . | CASSPGENIQYF | TGTGCCAGCAGCCCAGGAGAAAACATTCAGTACTTC
TRBJ2-2 | TRBV2 | many | TRBD1 | CASSYPTGPLSNTGELFF | TGTGCCAGCAGTTACCCGACAGGGCCACTATCGAACACCGGGGAGCTGTTTTTT
TRBJ2-1 | TRBV3-1 | few | . | CASSQDTGSHNEQFF | TGTGCCAGCAGCCAAGATACAGGTAGCCACAATGAGCAGTTCTTC
TRBJ2-1 | TRBV30 | . | . | CAWSVSRSYNEQFF | TGTGCCTGGAGTGTCTCACGCTCCTACAATGAGCAGTTCTTC
TRBJ1-1 | TRBV4-1 | . | . | CASSQELLGAAFF | TGCGCCAGCAGCCAAGAGCTCCTAGGGGCGGCTTTCTTT
TRBJ2-1 | TRBV30 | few | TRBD1 | CASERGQGNGEQFF | TGTGCCTCGGAAAGGGGACAGGGTAATGGTGAGCAGTTCTTC
TRBJ2-3 | TRBV11-2 | many | . | CASSLVVSYTDTQYF | TGTGCCAGCAGCTTAGTTGTCAGCTACACAGATACGCAGTATTTT
TRBJ1-1 | TRBV10-2 | . | . | CASSESPPNTEAFF | TGCGCCAGCAGTGAGTCCCCTCCGAACACTGAAGCTTTCTTT
TRBJ2-7 | TRBV27 | few | TRBD2 | CASSFGGSIAYEQYF | TGTGCCAGCAGTTTCGGCGGGAGTATCGCCTACGAGCAGTACTTC
TRBJ2-2 | TRBV20-1 | . | . | CSAILGNAGELFF | TGCAGTGCTATTCTGGGAAACGCCGGGGAGCTGTTTTTT
TRBJ1-1 | TRBV9 | . | TRBD1 | CASSAGQGFTEAFF | TGTGCCAGCAGCGCGGGACAGGGGTTCACTGAAGCTTTCTTT
TRBJ2-2 | TRBV5-1 | . | . | CASSLYAGLDTGELFF | TGCGCCAGCAGCTTGTATGCTGGGCTGGACACCGGGGAGCTGTTTTTT
TRBJ2-5 | TRBV2 | many | TRBD1 | CASNLDRVETQYF | TGTGCCAGCAACCTGGACAGGGTGGAGACCCAGTACTTC
TRBJ1-6 | TRBV20-1 | . | . | CSAREAGNSPLHF | TGCAGTGCTAGAGAGGCGGGTAATTCACCCCTCCACTTT
TRBJ2-2 | TRBV2 | . | TRBD2 | CASNQPGLASGELFF | TGTGCCAGCAATCAACCGGGACTAGCGTCCGGGGAGCTGTTTTTT
TRBJ2-1 | TRBV7-8 | many | . | CASSLAGSNEQFF | TGTGCCAGCAGCTTAGCGGGTAGCAATGAGCAGTTCTTC
TRBJ1-2 | TRBV12-3/TRBV12-4 | many | . | CASSVGGGGYTF | TGTGCCAGCAGCGTTGGTGGGGGTGGCTACACCTTC
TRBJ1-2 | TRBV20-1 | many | TRBD1 | CSAASGTGVNYGYTF | TGCAGTGCCGCATCCGGGACAGGGGTTAACTATGGCTACACCTTC
TRBJ1-2 | TRBV2 | few | TRBD1 | CASRQGADYGYTF | TGTGCCAGCCGACAGGGGGCCGACTATGGCTACACCTTC